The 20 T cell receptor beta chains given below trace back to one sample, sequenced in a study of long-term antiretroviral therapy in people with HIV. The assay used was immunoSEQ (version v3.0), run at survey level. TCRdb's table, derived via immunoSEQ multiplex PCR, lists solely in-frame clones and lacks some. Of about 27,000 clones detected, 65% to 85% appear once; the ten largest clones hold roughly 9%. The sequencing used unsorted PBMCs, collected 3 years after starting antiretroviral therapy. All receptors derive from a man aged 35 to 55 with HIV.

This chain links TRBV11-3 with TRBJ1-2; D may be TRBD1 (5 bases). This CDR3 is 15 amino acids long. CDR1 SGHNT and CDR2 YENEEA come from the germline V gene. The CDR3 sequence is CTWETAPDCDYGYTF. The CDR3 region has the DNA TGTACATGGGAGACAGCGCCCGACTGCGACTATGGCTACACCTTC.

CDR3 in amino acids: CASSTPGQAYEQYF. CDR3 DNA: TGTGCCAGCAGTACCCCGGGACAGGCCTACGAGCAGTACTTC. This rearrangement joins TRBV6-5 to TRBJ2-7; 8 bases line up with TRBD1. V shed 5 bases and J 2 bases; nucleotides not matched to a gene: 5. From germline, CDR1 is MNHEY and CDR2 SVGAGI. The CDR3 is 14 residues long.

The CDR3 coding sequence is TGTGCCAGCAGTTACTCGACCGGCCCGCAACCCTACGAGCAGTACTTC. This encodes CASSYSTGPQPYEQYF. The V gene is TRBV6-5, the J gene TRBJ2-7; D uncertain. Germline CDR1 reads MNHEY; CDR2 reads SVGAGI. The CDR3 runs 16 residues. Trimming stripped 0 bases from V and 2 bases from J, with 14 bases between.

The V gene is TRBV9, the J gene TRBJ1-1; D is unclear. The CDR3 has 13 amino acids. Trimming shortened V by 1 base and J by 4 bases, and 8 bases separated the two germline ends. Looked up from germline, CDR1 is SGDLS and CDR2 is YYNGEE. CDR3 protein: CASSVSGVTEAFF. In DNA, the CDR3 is TGTGCCAGCAGCGTATCTGGGGTCACTGAAGCTTTCTTT.

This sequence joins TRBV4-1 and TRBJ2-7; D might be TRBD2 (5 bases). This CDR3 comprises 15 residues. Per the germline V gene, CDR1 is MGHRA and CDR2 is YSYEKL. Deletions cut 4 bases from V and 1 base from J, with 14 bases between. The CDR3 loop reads CASSPTAGFSYEQYF. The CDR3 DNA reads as TGCGCCAGCAGCCCCACCGCGGGTTTTTCCTACGAGCAGTACTTC.

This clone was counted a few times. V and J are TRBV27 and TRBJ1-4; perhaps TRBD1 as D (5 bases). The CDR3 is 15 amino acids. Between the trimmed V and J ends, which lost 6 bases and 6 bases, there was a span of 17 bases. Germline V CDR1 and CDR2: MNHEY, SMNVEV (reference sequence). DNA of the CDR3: TGTGCCAGCAGACTCGGGATGGTAGGGGATGAAAAACTGTTTTTT. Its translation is CASRLGMVGDEKLFF.

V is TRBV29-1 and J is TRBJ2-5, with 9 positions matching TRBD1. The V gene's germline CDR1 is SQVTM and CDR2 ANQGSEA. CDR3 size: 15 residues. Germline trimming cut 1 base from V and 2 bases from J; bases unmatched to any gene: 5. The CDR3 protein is CSVEADRGRQETQYF. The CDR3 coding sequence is TGCAGCGTTGAAGCGGACAGGGGACGGCAAGAGACCCAGTACTTC.

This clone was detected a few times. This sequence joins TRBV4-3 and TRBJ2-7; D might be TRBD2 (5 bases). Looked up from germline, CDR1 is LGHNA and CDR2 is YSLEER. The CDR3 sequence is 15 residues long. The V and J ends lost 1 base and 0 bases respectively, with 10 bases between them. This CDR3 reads CASSQGTVRSYEQYF. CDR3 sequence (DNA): TGCGCCAGCAGCCAAGGGACTGTCCGCTCCTACGAGCAGTACTTC.

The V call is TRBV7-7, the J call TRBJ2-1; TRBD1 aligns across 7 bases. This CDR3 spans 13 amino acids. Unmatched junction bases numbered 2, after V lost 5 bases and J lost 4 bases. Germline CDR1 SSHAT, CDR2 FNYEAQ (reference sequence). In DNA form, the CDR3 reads TGTGCCAGCAGCCAGGGACAGTACAATGAGCAGTTCTTC. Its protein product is CASSQGQYNEQFF.

The DNA of the CDR3 is TGTGCCAGCAGTTTCATGGGTTCGACAGATACGCAGTATTTT. Translating it yields CASSFMGSTDTQYF. J is TRBJ2-3 and V is TRBV27; no firm D call. The germline V gene encodes CDR1 MNHEY and CDR2 SMNVEV (reference sequence). The CDR3 consists of 14 residues. With 3 bases removed from V and 3 bases from J, the gap between germline ends came to 10 bases.

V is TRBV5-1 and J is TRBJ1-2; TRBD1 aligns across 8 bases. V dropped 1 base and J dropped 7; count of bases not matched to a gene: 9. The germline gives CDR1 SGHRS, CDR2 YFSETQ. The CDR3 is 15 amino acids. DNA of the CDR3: TGCGCCAGCAGCTTGATCCCAGGGGGCGAAATTGGCTACACCTTC. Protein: CASSLIPGGEIGYTF.

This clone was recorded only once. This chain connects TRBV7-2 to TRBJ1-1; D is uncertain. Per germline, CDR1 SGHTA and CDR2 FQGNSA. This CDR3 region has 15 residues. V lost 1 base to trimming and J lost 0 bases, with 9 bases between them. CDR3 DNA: TGTGCCAGCAGCTTAGATCCCGGTATGAACACTGAAGCTTTCTTT. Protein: CASSLDPGMNTEAFF.

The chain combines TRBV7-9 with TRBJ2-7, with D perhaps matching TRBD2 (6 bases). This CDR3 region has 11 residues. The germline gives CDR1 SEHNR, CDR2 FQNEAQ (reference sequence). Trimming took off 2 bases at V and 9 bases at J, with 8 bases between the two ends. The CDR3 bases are TGTGCCAGCAGCTTACGGGGGACGCAGTACTTC. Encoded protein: CASSLRGTQYF.

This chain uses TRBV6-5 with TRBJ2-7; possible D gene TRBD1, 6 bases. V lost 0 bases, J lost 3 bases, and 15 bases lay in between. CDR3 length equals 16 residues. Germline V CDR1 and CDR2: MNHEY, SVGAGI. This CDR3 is CASSYSRGPGNYEQYF. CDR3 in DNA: TGTGCCAGCAGTTACTCCAGGGGCCCAGGGAACTACGAGCAGTACTTC.

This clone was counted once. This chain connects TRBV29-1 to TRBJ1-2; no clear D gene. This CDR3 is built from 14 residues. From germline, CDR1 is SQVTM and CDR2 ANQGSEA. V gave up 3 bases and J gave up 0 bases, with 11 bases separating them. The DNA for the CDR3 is TGCAGCGTTGACCATACTGTCGCTAACTATGGCTACACCTTC. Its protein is CSVDHTVANYGYTF.

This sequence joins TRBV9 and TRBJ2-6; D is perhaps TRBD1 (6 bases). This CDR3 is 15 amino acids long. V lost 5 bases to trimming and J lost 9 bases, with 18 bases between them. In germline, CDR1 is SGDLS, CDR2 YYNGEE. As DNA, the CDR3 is TGTGCCAGCAGTCCACCAGGGGACCCCCTCAACGTCCTGACTTTC. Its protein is CASSPPGDPLNVLTF.

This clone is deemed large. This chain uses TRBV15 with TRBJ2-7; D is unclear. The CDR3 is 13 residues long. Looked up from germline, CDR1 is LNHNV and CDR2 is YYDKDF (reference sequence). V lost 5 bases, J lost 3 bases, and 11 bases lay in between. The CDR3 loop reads CATSARQDYEQYF. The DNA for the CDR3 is TGTGCCACCAGCGCTCGCCAGGACTACGAGCAGTACTTC.

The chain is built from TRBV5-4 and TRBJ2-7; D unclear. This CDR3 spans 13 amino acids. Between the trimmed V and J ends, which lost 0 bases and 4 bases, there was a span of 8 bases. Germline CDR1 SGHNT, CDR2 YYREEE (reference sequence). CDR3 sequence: CASSLDSGYEQYF. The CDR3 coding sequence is TGTGCCAGCAGCTTGGATTCAGGTTACGAGCAGTACTTC.

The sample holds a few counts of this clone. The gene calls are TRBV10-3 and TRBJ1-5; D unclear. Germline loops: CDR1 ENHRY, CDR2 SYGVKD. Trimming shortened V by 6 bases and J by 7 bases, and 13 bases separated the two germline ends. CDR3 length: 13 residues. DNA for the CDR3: TGTGCCATCAGGGAGGACCCCATGCAGCCCCAGCATTTT. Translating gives CAIREDPMQPQHF.

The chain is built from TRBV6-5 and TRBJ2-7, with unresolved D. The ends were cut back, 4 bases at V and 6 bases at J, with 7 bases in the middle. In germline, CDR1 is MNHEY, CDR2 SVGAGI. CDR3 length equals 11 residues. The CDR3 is CASSSPPEQYF. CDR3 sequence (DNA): TGTGCCAGCAGTTCCCCTCCCGAGCAGTACTTC.